This T cell receptor beta chain was recorded in a study of cytomegalovirus exposure and HLA in healthy donors. Regarding the study as a whole: Rarity characterized most TCR sequences, yet some public TCRs appeared in many donors.

Germline V gene lookup returns CDR1 PRHDT and CDR2 FYEKMQ (reference sequence). Trimming cost V 7 bases and J 4 bases, with 13 bases left between them. The CDR3 has 13 residues. Comments on this clone: Its antigen is currently unknown.

Amplification used 60 Vbeta primers and 13 Jbeta primers. In the original processing: It was a later analysis that counted roughly 80 million unique TCR beta chains, of which some 10 million were shared. Clones were read by immunoSEQ multiplex PCR, and TCRdb kept only the in-frame ones, dropping some. That table supplies the V and J calls and clone size; D and trimming were determined from the DNA. Of about 130,000 clones in the sample, about 70% were seen once. The chain joins TRBV13 to TRBJ1-1; TRBD1 might be the D (5 bases). This sequence originates from a woman in her fifties or sixties in good health and CMV-seropositive. Sequenced input: PBMCs. The CDR3: CASKLRGGTEAFF. The CDR3 DNA is TGTGCCAGCAAATTGAGGGGAGGCACTGAAGCTTTCTTT.